The 17 T cell receptor beta chains listed next were all sequenced from one sample in a study of T cells in women clearing cervical HPV infection. Profiling relied on immunoSEQ multiplex PCR, and the TCRdb table lists in-frame clones only, not all of them. This repertoire includes roughly 30,000 clones. The source material was blood buffy coat. Source of these receptors: a woman between 18 and 75 years old with a cervical HPV16 infection that either progressed to CIN3+ or cleared (not recorded which).

On this clone itself: The read ends 3 residues shy of where the CDR3 ends; the end is completed using the germline J gene. The chain employs TRBV30 and TRBJ2-2, with 8 bases lining up with TRBD1. The CDR3 has 13 residues. CDR1 and CDR2 from the germline V gene are GTSNPN and SVGIG (reference sequence). The CDR3 DNA, read in part, is TGTGCCTGGAGCGGACAGGGATCTCCACCG. It translates to CAWSGQGSPP. The full CDR3 protein is CAWSGQGSPPLFF.

Points on this clone: Sequencing ends 3 residues short of the CDR3 end; the germline J gene provides the rest. The chain recombines TRBV20-1 with TRBJ1-1; possible D gene TRBD1, 6 bases. The CDR3 contains 15 residues. Trimming took 0 bases from V and 3 from J, leaving 14 bases between them. Germline V gene lookup returns CDR1 DFQATT and CDR2 SNEGSKA (reference sequence). The CDR3 bases that were read are TGCAGTGCTAGAGACTCCGCGGGGGCATACACTGAA. Residues: CSARDSAGAYTE. Given in full, the CDR3 is CSARDSAGAYTEAFF.

Points on this clone: The read gets to within 3 residues of the CDR3 end, and the germline J gene fills in the rest. Within the sample, other DNA sequences also encode this same CDR3. The J gene is TRBJ2-4, the V gene TRBV6-2 or TRBV6-3; possibly TRBD2 for D (7 bases). V shed 6 bases and J shed 8 bases, with 11 bases lying between them. The CDR3 has 12 residues. Germline CDR1 and CDR2: MNHEY and SVGEGT. The sequenced CDR3 bases are TGTGCCAGCAGACAGGGAGGGGACATT. It is translated as CASRQGGDI. The entire CDR3 reads CASRQGGDIQYF.

Considering frequency, this clone is large. The read terminates 3 residues ahead of where the CDR3 ends, so the germline J gene completes it. The chain links TRBV20-1 to TRBJ2-5; 7 nucleotides agree with TRBD1. The germline CDR1 and CDR2 sequences are DFQATT and SNEGSKA (reference sequence). This CDR3 comprises 14 residues. The trim removed 3 bases at V and 2 bases at J, leaving 6 bases unmatched. CDR3 loop: CSARGDSEQETQYF. CDR3 DNA, as far as it was read: TGCAGTGCTAGGGGGGACAGCGAACAAGAGACC.

On this clone: Other DNA variants within this sample encode the same CDR3. The CDR3 sequence: CASSLAGTPTGETQYF. CDR3 DNA (partial): TGCGCCAGCAGCTTGGCCGGTACACCCACGGGAGAGACC. V usage is TRBV5-1 and J usage is TRBJ2-5, with D hard to call. The read comes to an end 3 residues before the CDR3 does, leaving the germline J gene to fill in the end. The CDR3 has 16 residues. CDR1 is SGHRS and CDR2 is YFSETQ in the germline V gene. Trimming left V 0 bases short and J 4 bases short, with 16 bases between.

CDR3 protein: CASSLDWTGLYGYTF. The sequenced part of the CDR3 DNA is TGTGCCAGCAGCTTAGACTGGACAGGGCTCTATGGC. The chain uses TRBV7-9 and TRBJ1-2; 8 nucleotides agree with TRBD1. The read is 3 residues too short to cover the CDR3 end, so that end is filled in from the germline J gene. The CDR3 consists of 15 residues. The germline gives CDR1 SEHNR, CDR2 FQNEAQ (reference sequence). V lost 1 base to trimming and J lost 4 bases; unmatched junction nucleotides: 5.

Note on this clone: The read ends 3 residues early relative to the CDR3; the germline J gene fills the gap. This rearrangement joins TRBV4-1 to TRBJ2-2; TRBD1 aligns across 11 bases. CDR3 length: 16 residues. CDR1 and CDR2 from the germline V gene are MGHRA and YSYEKL. CDR3 DNA (partial): TGCGCCAGCAGCCTAGGACAGGGGGCCACTAATGAAAAG. Translating gives CASSLGQGATNEK. The complete CDR3 protein is CASSLGQGATNEKLFF.

On this clone: The read falls 3 residues short of the CDR3 end, and the missing part is taken from the germline J gene. The genes are TRBV29-1 and TRBJ1-1; TRBD1 aligns across 7 bases. J lost 4 bases, V lost 6 bases, and 8 bases had no gene match. There are 13 residues in the CDR3. The germline CDR1 and CDR2 sequences are SQVTM and ANQGSEA. Incomplete CDR3 DNA: TGCAGCGTACATACAGGGGCAGGCACTGAA. Translating it yields CSVHTGAGTE. The entire CDR3 reads CSVHTGAGTEAFF.

Details on this clone: One end of the junction fails to match germline, which may point to a read error. The CDR3 end falls 3 residues outside the read, so it is completed with the germline J gene. Other DNA sequences in the same sample also yield this CDR3. The chain has TRBV7-9 and TRBJ1-3; maybe TRBD1 (5 bases). The CDR3 has 14 amino acids. Per germline, CDR1 SEHNR and CDR2 FQNEAQ (reference sequence). The CDR3 sequence: CASSLDGGANTIYF. The part of the CDR3 DNA that was read is TGTGCCAGCAGCTTAGATGGAGGGGCAAACACA.

Notes on this clone: Sequencing ends 3 residues short of the CDR3 end; the germline J gene provides the rest. V gene TRBV28 combines with J gene TRBJ1-2; the D is unclear. This CDR3 is 12 amino acids long. V was shortened by 5 bases and J by 5 bases, with 9 bases between the two germline ends. CDR1 is MDHEN and CDR2 is SYDVKM in the germline V gene. CDR3 loop: CASSLGPYGYTF. The DNA read from the CDR3 is TGTGCCAGCAGTCTGGGCCCTTATGGC.

This clone is medium-sized (0.01 to 0.1%) by frequency. The read terminates 3 residues before the CDR3 end, so the remaining end is supplied by the germline J gene. The chain carries TRBV6-2 or TRBV6-3 and TRBJ2-3; D is perhaps TRBD1 (6 bases). Looked up from germline, CDR1 is MNHEY and CDR2 is SVGEGT. CDR3 length: 16 residues. With 4 bases removed from V and 1 base from J, the gap between germline ends came to 15 bases. Here the CDR3 reads CASSSPTGRGTDTQYF. CDR3 bases read: TGTGCCAGCAGTTCCCCCACAGGGAGAGGCACAGATACG.

Incomplete CDR3 DNA: TGCAGCGTCCGGACTAGCGGGCAAGAGACC. It specifies CSVRTSGQET. The complete CDR3 protein is CSVRTSGQETQYF. This chain connects TRBV29-1 to TRBJ2-5; 11 bases align to TRBD2. The sequence runs out 3 residues before the end of the CDR3; the remainder is reconstructed from the germline J gene. Trimming at V came to 6 bases and at J to 2 bases, leaving 2 bases not matched to a gene. The length of the CDR3 is 13 residues. Germline lookup yields CDR1 SQVTM and CDR2 ANQGSEA.

Remarks on this clone: The CDR3 end falls 3 residues outside the read, so it is completed with the germline J gene. V is TRBV7-9 and J is TRBJ2-3; D is undetermined. This CDR3 has 13 amino acids. Germline V CDR1 and CDR2: SEHNR, FQNEAQ (reference sequence). The ends were cut back, 1 base at V and 3 bases at J, with 5 bases in the middle. The CDR3 bases that were read are TGTGCCAGCAGCTTAGGCAGTACAGATACG. Its translation is CASSLGSTDT. The whole CDR3 region reads CASSLGSTDTQYF.

A remark on this clone: The sequenced fragment ends 3 residues before the CDR3 boundary, so the rest is inferred from the germline J gene. This sample includes further DNA sequences coding for the same CDR3. This chain uses TRBV19 with TRBJ1-3; 7 nucleotides line up with TRBD1. CDR3 length: 15 amino acids. With V trimmed by 3 bases and J by 2 bases, 4 bases remained unmatched. CDR1 and CDR2 from the germline V gene are LNHDA and SQIVND (reference sequence). The CDR3 loop is CASSIGQVAGNTIYF. CDR3 DNA, as far as it was read: TGTGCCAGTAGTATCGGACAGGTGGCTGGAAACACC.

As to this clone: The read is 3 residues too short to cover the CDR3 end, so that end is filled in from the germline J gene. The chain combines TRBV5-4 with TRBJ1-4, with D perhaps TRBD1 (6 bases). V dropped 1 base and J dropped 8 bases, with 15 bases sitting between them. The germline V gene encodes CDR1 SGHNT and CDR2 YYREEE (reference sequence). CDR3 length: 15 amino acids. The part of the CDR3 DNA that was read is TGTGCCAGCAGCTTGTTCCAGGGGATAGGGGAAAAA. It codes for CASSLFQGIGEK. The whole CDR3 sequence is CASSLFQGIGEKLFF.

Regarding this clone: The CDR3 end lies 3 residues beyond the end of the read and is filled in from the germline J gene. The chain is built from TRBV19 and TRBJ2-7, with 10 nucleotides matching TRBD1. The V segment lost 3 bases and the J segment 5 bases; nucleotides outside the gene matches: 7. The CDR3 sequence is 15 residues long. Germline V lookup: CDR1 LNHDA, CDR2 SQIVND (reference sequence). The sequenced part of the CDR3 DNA is TGTGCCAGTAGTATTGTGAGCGGGACAGGGGACGAG. It encodes CASSIVSGTGDE. The CDR3, in full, reads CASSIVSGTGDEQYF.

The CDR3 protein is CASQGWTGANTEAFF. The CDR3 DNA, read in part, is TGTGCCAGCCAGGGGTGGACGGGAGCGAACACTGAA. The chain links TRBV5-6 to TRBJ1-1; D is possibly TRBD1 (6 bases). The read stops 3 residues short of the end of the CDR3; the missing end is completed from the germline J gene. The germline V and J ends were trimmed by 7 bases and 1 base, with 17 bases remaining between them. The germline V gene encodes CDR1 SGHDT and CDR2 YYEEEE. This CDR3 has 15 residues.